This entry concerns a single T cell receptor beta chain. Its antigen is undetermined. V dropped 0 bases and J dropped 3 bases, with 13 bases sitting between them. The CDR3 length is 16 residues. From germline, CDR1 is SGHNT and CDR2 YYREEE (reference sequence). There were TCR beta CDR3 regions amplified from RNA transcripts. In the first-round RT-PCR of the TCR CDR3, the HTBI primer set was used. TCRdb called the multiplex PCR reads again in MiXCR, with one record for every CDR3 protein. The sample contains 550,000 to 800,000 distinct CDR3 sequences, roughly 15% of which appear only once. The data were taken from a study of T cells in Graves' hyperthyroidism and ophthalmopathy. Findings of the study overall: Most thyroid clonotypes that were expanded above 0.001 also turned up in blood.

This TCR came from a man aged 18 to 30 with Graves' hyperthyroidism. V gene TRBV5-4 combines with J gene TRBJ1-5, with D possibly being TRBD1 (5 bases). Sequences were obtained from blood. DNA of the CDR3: TGTGCCAGCAGCTTGGGGGGCCCAGGGACCAATCAGCCCCAGCATTTT. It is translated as CASSLGGPGTNQPQHF.